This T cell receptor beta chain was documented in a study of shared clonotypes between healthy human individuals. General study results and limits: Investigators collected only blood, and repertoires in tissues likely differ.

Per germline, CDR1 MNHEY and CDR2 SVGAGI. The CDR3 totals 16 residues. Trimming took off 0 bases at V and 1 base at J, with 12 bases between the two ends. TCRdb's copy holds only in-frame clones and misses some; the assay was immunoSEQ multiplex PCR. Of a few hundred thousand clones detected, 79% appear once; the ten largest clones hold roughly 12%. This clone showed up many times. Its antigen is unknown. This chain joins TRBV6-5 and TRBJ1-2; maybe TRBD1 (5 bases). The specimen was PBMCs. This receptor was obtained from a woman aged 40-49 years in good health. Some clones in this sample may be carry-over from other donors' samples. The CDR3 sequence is CASSYSPGDSNYGYTF. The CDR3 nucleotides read TGTGCCAGCAGTTACTCTCCCGGAGACAGTAACTATGGCTACACCTTC.